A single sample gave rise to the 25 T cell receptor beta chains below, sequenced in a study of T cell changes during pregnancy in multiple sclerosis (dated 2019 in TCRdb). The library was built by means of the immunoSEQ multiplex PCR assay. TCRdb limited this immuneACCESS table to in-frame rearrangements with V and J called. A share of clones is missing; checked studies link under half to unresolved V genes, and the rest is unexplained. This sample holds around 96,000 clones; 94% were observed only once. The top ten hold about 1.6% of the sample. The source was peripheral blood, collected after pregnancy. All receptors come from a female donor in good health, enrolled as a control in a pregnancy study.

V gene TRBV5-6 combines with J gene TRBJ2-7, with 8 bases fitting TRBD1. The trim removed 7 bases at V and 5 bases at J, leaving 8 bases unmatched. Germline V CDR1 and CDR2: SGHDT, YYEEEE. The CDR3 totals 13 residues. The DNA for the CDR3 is TGTGCCAGCGCTTCCCAGGGGGCCAACGAGCAGTACTTC. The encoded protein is CASASQGANEQYF.

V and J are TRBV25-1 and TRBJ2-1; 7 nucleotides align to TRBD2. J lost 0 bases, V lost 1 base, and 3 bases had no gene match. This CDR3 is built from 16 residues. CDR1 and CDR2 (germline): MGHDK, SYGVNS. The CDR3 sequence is CASSELTSRSYNEQFF. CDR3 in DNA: TGTGCCAGCAGTGAATTGACTAGCCGCTCCTACAATGAGCAGTTCTTC.

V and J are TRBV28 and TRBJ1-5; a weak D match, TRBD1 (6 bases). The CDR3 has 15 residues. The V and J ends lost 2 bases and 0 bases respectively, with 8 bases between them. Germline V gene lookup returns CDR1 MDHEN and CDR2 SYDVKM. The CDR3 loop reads CASSLVTGSNQPQHF. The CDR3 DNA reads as TGTGCCAGCAGTTTAGTGACAGGTAGCAATCAGCCCCAGCATTTT.

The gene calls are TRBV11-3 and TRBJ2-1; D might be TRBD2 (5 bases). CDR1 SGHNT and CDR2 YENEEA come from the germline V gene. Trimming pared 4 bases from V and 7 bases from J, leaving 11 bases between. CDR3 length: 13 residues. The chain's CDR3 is CASSSGPGNEQFF. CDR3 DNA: TGTGCCAGCAGCTCAGGTCCGGGAAATGAGCAGTTCTTC.

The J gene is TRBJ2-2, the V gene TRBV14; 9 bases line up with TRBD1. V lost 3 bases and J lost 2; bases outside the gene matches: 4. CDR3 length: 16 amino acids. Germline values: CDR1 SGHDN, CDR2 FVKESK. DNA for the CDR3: TGTGCCAGCAGCCAGAGGACAGGGGCCAACACCGGGGAGCTGTTTTTT. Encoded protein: CASSQRTGANTGELFF.

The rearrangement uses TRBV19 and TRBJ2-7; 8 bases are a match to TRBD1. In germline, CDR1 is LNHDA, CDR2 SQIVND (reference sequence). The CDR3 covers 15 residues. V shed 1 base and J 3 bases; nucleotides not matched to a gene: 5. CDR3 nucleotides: TGTGCCAGTAGTATAGCCCCCAGGGGGCTCTACGAGCAGTACTTC. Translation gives CASSIAPRGLYEQYF.

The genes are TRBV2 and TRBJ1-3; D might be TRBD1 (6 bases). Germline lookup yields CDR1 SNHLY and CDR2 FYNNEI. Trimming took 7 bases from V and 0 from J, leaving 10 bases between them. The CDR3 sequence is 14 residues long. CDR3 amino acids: CASTAQGSGNTIYF. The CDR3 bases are TGTGCCAGCACGGCACAGGGCTCTGGAAACACCATATATTTT. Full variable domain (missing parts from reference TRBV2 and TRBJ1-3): EPEVTQTPSHQVTQMGQEVILRCVPISNHLYFYWYRQILGQKVEFLVSFYNNEISEKSEIFDDQFSVERPDGSNFTLKIRSTKLEDSAMYFCASTAQGSGNTIYFGEGSWLTVV.

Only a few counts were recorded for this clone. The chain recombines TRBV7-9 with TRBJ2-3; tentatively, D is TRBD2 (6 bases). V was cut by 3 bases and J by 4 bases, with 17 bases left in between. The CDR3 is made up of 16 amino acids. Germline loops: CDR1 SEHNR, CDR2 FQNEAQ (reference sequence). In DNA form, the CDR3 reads TGTGCCAGCAGCTTCCTTTTGGGGGGTAAAGCAGATACGCAGTATTTT. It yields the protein CASSFLLGGKADTQYF.

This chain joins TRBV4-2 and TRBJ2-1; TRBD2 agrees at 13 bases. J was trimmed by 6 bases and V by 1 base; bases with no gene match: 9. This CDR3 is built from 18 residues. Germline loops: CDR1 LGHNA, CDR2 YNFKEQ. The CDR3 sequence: CASSQATKGLAGSNEQFF. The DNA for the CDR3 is TGTGCCAGCAGCCAAGCGACAAAGGGACTAGCGGGATCCAATGAGCAGTTCTTC.

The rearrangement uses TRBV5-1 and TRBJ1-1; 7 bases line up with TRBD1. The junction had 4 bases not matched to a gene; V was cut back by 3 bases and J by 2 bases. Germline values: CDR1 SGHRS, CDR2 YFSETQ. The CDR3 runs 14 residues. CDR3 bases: TGCGCCAGCAGCTCGGGACAGACTAACACTGAAGCTTTCTTT. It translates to CASSSGQTNTEAFF.

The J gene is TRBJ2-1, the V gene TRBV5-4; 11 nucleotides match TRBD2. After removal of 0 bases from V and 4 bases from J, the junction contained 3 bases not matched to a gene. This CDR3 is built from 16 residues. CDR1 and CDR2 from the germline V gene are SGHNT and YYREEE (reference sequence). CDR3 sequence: CASSLDGTSGYNEQFF. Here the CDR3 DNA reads TGTGCCAGCAGCTTGGATGGGACTAGCGGTTACAATGAGCAGTTCTTC.

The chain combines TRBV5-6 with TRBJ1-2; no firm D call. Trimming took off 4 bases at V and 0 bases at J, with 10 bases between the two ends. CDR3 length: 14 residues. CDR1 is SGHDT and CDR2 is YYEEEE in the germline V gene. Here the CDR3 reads CASSDLVANYGYTF. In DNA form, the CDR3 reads TGTGCCAGCAGCGACCTAGTAGCTAACTATGGCTACACCTTC.

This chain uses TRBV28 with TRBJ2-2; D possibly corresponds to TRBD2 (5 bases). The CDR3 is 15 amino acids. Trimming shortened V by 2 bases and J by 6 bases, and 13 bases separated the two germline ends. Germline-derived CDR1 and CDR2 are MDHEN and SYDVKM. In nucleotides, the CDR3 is TGTGCCAGCAGTTTAACTAGGAGTGGCGCCGGGGAGCTGTTTTTT. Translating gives CASSLTRSGAGELFF.

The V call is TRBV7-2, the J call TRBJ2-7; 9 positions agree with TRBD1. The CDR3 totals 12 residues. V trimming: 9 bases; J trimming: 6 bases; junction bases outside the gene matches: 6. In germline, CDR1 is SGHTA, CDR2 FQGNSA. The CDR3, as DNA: TGTGCCAGTTTACCGGGACAGGGCGAGCAGTACTTC. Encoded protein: CASLPGQGEQYF. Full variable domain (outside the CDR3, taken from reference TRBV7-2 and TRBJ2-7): GAGVSQSPSNKVTEKGKDVELRCDPISGHTALYWYRQSLGQGLEFLIYFQGNSAPDKSGLPSDRFSAERTGGSVSTLTIQRTQQEDSAVYLCASLPGQGEQYFGPGTRLTVT.

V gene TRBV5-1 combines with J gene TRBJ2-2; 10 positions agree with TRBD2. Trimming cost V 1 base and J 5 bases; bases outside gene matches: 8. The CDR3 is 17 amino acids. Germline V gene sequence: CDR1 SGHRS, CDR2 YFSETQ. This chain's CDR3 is CASSLIRGLARTGELFF. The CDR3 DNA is TGCGCCAGCAGCTTGATTAGGGGACTAGCGAGAACCGGGGAGCTGTTTTTT.

The DNA for the CDR3 is TGCGCCAGCGCTACAACTAATTACAATGAGCAGTTCTTC. It codes for CASATTNYNEQFF. J is TRBJ2-1 and V is TRBV5-1; no clear D gene. CDR3 length: 13 amino acids. Germline V gene sequence: CDR1 SGHRS, CDR2 YFSETQ. Trimming shortened V by 7 bases and J by 4 bases, and 12 bases separated the two germline ends.

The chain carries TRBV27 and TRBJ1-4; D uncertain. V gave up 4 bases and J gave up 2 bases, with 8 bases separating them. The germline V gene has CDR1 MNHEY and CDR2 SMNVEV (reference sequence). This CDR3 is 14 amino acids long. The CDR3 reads CASSSRITNEKLFF. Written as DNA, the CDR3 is TGTGCCAGCAGTTCTAGGATCACTAATGAAAAACTGTTTTTT.

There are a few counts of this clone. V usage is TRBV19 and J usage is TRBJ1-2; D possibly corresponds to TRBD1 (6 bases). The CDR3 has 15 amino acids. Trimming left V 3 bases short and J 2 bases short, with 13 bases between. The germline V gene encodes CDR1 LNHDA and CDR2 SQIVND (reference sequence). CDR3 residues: CASSIPAGVNYGYTF. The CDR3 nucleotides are TGTGCCAGTAGTATCCCGGCAGGGGTCAACTATGGCTACACCTTC.

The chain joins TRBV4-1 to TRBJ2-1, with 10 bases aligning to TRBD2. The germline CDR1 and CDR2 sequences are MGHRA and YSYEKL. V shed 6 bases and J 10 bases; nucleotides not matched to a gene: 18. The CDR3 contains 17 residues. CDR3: CASSDGGSASGSGEQFF. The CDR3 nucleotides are TGCGCCAGCAGTGACGGCGGTTCGGCTAGCGGGAGTGGCGAGCAGTTCTTC.

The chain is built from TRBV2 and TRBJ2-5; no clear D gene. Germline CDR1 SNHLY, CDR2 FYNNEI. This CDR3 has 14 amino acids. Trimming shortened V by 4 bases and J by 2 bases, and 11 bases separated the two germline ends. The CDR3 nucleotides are TGTGCCAGCAGTGGGGCCCTACGACAAGAGACCCAGTACTTC. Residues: CASSGALRQETQYF.

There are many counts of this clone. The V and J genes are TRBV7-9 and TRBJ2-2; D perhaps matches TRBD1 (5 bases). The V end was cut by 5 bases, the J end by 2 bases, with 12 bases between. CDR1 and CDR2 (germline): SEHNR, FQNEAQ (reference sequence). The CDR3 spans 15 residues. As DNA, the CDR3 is TGTGCCAGCAGCAATCCGACAGCTAACACCGGGGAGCTGTTTTTT. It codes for CASSNPTANTGELFF.

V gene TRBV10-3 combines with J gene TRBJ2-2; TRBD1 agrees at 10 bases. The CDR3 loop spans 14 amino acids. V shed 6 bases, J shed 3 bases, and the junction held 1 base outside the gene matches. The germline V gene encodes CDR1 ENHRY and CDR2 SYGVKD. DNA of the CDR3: TGTGCCATCAGGGACAGGGGGGACACCGGGGAGCTGTTTTTT. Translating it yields CAIRDRGDTGELFF.

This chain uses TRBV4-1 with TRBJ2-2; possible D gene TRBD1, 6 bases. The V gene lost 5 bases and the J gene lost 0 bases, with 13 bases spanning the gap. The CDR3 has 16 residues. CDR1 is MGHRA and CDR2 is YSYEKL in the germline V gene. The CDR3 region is CASSARQETNTGELFF. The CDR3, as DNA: TGCGCCAGCAGCGCCCGACAGGAGACGAACACCGGGGAGCTGTTTTTT.

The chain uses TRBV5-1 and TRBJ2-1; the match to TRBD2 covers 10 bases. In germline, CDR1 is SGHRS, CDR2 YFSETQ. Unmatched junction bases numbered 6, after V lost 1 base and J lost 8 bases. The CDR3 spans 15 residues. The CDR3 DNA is TGCGCCAGCAGCTTGTCCAGCGGGAGGGCCGATGAGCAGTTCTTC. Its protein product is CASSLSSGRADEQFF.

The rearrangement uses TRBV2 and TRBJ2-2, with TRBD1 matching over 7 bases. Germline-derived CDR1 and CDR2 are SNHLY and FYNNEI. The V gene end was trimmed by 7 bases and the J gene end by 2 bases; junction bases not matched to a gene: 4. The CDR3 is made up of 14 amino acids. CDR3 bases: TGTGCCAGCAACAGACAGGGCAACACCGGGGAGCTGTTTTTT. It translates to CASNRQGNTGELFF.